This passage covers 7 T cell receptor beta chains from one sample sequenced in a study of T cell clonality in common variable immunodeficiency. No antigen is known for these receptors. Study-wide points: Common variable immunodeficiency TCR beta sequences reportedly had fewer deletions and N-nucleotide insertions.

Measured with immunoSEQ multiplex PCR; TCRdb has only the in-frame clones, and not every one. The data show approximately 28,000 clones, with none appearing a single time. Sequencing used peripheral blood mononuclear cells. These receptors all stem from a human donor with common variable immunodeficiency.

There are many counts of this clone. The CDR3 end lies 3 residues beyond the end of the read and is filled in from the germline J gene. The chain employs TRBV6-1 and TRBJ1-1; D not certain. The CDR3 contains 15 residues. CDR1 MNHNS and CDR2 SASEGT come from the germline V gene. V shed 3 bases and J shed 1 base, with 12 bases lying between them. CDR3 DNA, as far as it was read: TGTGCCAGCAGTGAGACCGACAAGGGGAACACTGAA. Translating it yields CASSETDKGNTE. The complete CDR3 protein is CASSETDKGNTEAFF.

This clone has a count of ten or more. The read stops 3 residues short of the end of the CDR3; the missing end is completed from the germline J gene. The chain links TRBV18 to TRBJ1-5; 10 bases map to TRBD1. The V gene's germline CDR1 is KGHSH and CDR2 LQKENI. The junction had 13 bases not matched to a gene; V was cut back by 2 bases and J by 3 bases. The CDR3 contains 19 residues. CDR3 in amino acids: CASSPGDRGLRMSNQPQHF. The sequenced part of the CDR3 DNA is TGTGCCAGCTCACCAGGGGACAGGGGCTTAAGGATGTCCAATCAGCCC.

With respect to this clone: The CDR3 extends 3 residues past the end of the read, so its final part is completed from the germline J gene. The chain carries TRBV19 and TRBJ1-2, with D maybe TRBD1 (5 bases). The CDR3 loop spans 13 amino acids. Germline V gives CDR1 LNHDA, CDR2 SQIVND (reference sequence). The covered CDR3 bases are TGTGCCAGTAGTATGGGGACCGCGGGGGGC. Amino acid sequence: CASSMGTAGG. The full CDR3 is CASSMGTAGGYTF.

This clone has more than one count but fewer than ten. The read ends 3 residues early relative to the CDR3; the germline J gene fills the gap. The chain links TRBV6-1 to TRBJ2-1, with 10 bases identical to TRBD2. The CDR3 is 15 residues long. Germline V CDR1 and CDR2: MNHNS, SASEGT. V lost 1 base and J lost 9; bases outside the gene matches: 6. Incomplete CDR3 DNA: TGTGCCAGCAGTGAAGTGCTAGCGGGAGCGGGTGAG. It translates to CASSEVLAGAGE. The full CDR3 protein reads CASSEVLAGAGEQFF.

This clone was detected many times. CDR3: CASSEGGGQTYGYTF. The sequenced part of the CDR3 DNA is TGTGCCAGCAGTGAAGGAGGCGGACAGACCTATGGC. The chain is built from TRBV6-1 and TRBJ1-2; tentative D call: TRBD1 (6 bases). The CDR3 is cut off 3 residues early in the read; its end comes from the germline J gene. Trimming took 1 base from V and 4 from J, leaving 13 bases between them. This CDR3 has 15 amino acids. Germline CDR1 and CDR2: MNHNS and SASEGT.

At least ten counts were recorded for this clone. The CDR3 end falls 3 residues outside the read, so it is completed with the germline J gene. V usage is TRBV6-2 or TRBV6-3 and J usage is TRBJ2-7, with D possibly TRBD2 on 6 matching bases. Germline CDR1 and CDR2: MNHEY and SVGEGT. The CDR3 is 14 residues long. Between the trimmed V and J ends, which lost 2 bases and 6 bases, there was a span of 14 bases. CDR3 sequence: CASSYGRTTGEQYF. The CDR3 bases that were read are TGTGCCAGCAGTTACGGCAGGACTACCGGCGAG.

A few counts support this clone. The read ends 3 residues early relative to the CDR3; the germline J gene fills the gap. The chain combines TRBV11-3 with TRBJ2-5; maybe TRBD1 (6 bases). In germline, CDR1 is SGHNT, CDR2 YENEEA. The CDR3 covers 14 residues. Between the trimmed V and J ends, which lost 3 bases and 1 base, there was a span of 9 bases. The CDR3 loop is CASSLGAGQETQYF. The CDR3 DNA, read in part, is TGTGCCAGCAGCTTGGGGGCGGGCCAAGAGACC.